One and the same sample provided the 10 T cell receptor beta chains below, sequenced in a study of blood T cell repertoires in COVID-19. TCRdb's copy holds only in-frame clones and misses some; the assay was immunoSEQ multiplex PCR. The sample records about 280,000 clones, roughly 88% being singletons. Sequenced input: peripheral blood. These receptors were taken from a man aged 18 to 30 with active or convalescent COVID-19.

This clone was recorded a few times. The chain combines TRBV21-1 with TRBJ1-1. TRBV21-1 is classified as a pseudogene. The CDR3 loop spans 13 amino acids. This chain's CDR3 is CASSKASNTEAFF. CDR3 sequence (DNA): TGTGCCAGCAGCAAAGCCTCGAACACTGAAGCTTTCTTT.

The CDR3 is CASKGTGDLNTEAFF. The CDR3 DNA reads TGTGCCAGCAAGGGTACAGGGGACCTGAACACTGAAGCTTTCTTT. V gene TRBV2 combines with J gene TRBJ1-1; 7 bases align to TRBD1. V gave up 7 bases and J gave up 0 bases; unmatched junction bases: 8. Germline-derived CDR1 and CDR2 are SNHLY and FYNNEI. The CDR3 sequence is 15 residues long.

This clone showed up just once. CDR3 DNA: TGTGCCAGCAGTCGACAGCGCATGAACACTGAAGCTTTCTTT. It specifies CASSRQRMNTEAFF. The chain couples TRBV9 to TRBJ1-1; D might be TRBD1 (5 bases). V lost 5 bases to trimming and J lost 0 bases, with 11 bases between them. The CDR3 extends over 14 amino acids. Germline CDR1 SGDLS, CDR2 YYNGEE.

The chain couples TRBV9 to TRBJ2-7; D not certain. CDR3 length: 13 residues. CDR1 is SGDLS, CDR2 YYNGEE, per germline. V was clipped by 0 bases and J by 0 bases, with 4 bases between them. In DNA form, the CDR3 reads TGTGCCAGCAGCGTAGCCCACTCCTACGAGCAGTACTTC. Encoded protein: CASSVAHSYEQYF.

V is TRBV7-8 and J is TRBJ2-3; 9 nucleotides agree with TRBD2. This CDR3 contains 17 residues. From germline, CDR1 is SGHVS and CDR2 FQNEAQ. The V gene end was trimmed by 2 bases and the J gene end by 6 bases; junction bases not matched to a gene: 12. CDR3 sequence: CASSLMGPAGGQDTQYF. CDR3 coding DNA: TGTGCCAGCAGCTTAATGGGACCGGCGGGGGGGCAGGATACGCAGTATTTT.

This clone was observed once. The CDR3 nucleotides read TGTGCCAGTACCGCCGGAGGCCAGCCCCAGCATTTT. This translates into CASTAGGQPQHF. V and J are TRBV19 and TRBJ1-5; D is undetermined. The germline CDR1 and CDR2 sequences are LNHDA and SQIVND (reference sequence). The ends were cut back, 7 bases at V and 7 bases at J, with 11 bases in the middle. The length of the CDR3 is 12 residues.

The chain combines TRBV5-1 with TRBJ1-6; 9 bases fit TRBD1. Unmatched junction bases numbered 4, after V lost 0 bases and J lost 9 bases. The CDR3 is made up of 15 amino acids. Germline V gene sequence: CDR1 SGHRS, CDR2 YFSETQ. Here the CDR3 reads CASSLAGTGRSPLHF. In DNA, the CDR3 is TGCGCCAGCAGCTTGGCGGGGACAGGGCGTTCACCCCTCCACTTT.

The chain uses TRBV11-3 and TRBJ2-1; D perhaps matches TRBD2 (5 bases). Trimming left V 1 base short and J 7 bases short, with 5 bases between. The CDR3 runs to 12 residues. Germline CDR1 is SGHNT and CDR2 is YENEEA. CDR3 sequence: CASSLGLNEQFF. Here the CDR3 DNA reads TGTGCCAGCAGCTTAGGACTAAATGAGCAGTTCTTC.

This clone came up once. This chain joins TRBV5-8 and TRBJ1-2, with 7 bases matching TRBD1. CDR3 length: 14 residues. Looked up from germline, CDR1 is SGHTS and CDR2 is YDEGEE. With V trimmed by 4 bases and J by 4 bases, 7 bases remained unmatched. The CDR3: CASSTPTGFYGYTF. The DNA for the CDR3 is TGTGCCAGCAGCACCCCGACAGGGTTCTATGGCTACACCTTC.

This clone was counted once. The gene calls are TRBV6-1 and TRBJ1-3, with D hard to call. Per germline, CDR1 MNHNS and CDR2 SASEGT. The CDR3 covers 15 residues. The V gene lost 3 bases and the J gene lost 0 bases, with 9 bases spanning the gap. The CDR3 here is CASSEGRSSGNTIYF. The CDR3 DNA reads TGTGCCAGCAGTGAGGGTAGGAGCTCTGGAAACACCATATATTTT.